Detailed here is one T cell receptor (beta chain). Its antigen is not identified. The data originate from a study of shared clonotypes between healthy human individuals. Study results and caveats: When naive CD4 clonotypes were compared across a few donors, about 4.8% were shared.

The V segment lost 5 bases and the J segment 6 bases; nucleotides outside the gene matches: 10. Germline V gene lookup returns CDR1 SQVTM and CDR2 ANQGSEA. The CDR3 spans 13 residues. Only in-frame clones appear in the TCRdb table, and some are missing; sequencing was by immunoSEQ multiplex PCR. The table lists about 1 million clones, around 75% of them singletons. This TCR was recovered from a man aged 18-30 years in good health. The chain couples TRBV29-1 to TRBJ2-7, with 7 bases that match TRBD2. Input material: memory CD4+ T cells sorted from blood. Subset: CD45RA-negative fraction. This CDR3 reads CSVRREGLSEQYF. The CDR3 nucleotides are TGCAGCGTTCGAAGGGAGGGCCTAAGCGAGCAGTACTTC.